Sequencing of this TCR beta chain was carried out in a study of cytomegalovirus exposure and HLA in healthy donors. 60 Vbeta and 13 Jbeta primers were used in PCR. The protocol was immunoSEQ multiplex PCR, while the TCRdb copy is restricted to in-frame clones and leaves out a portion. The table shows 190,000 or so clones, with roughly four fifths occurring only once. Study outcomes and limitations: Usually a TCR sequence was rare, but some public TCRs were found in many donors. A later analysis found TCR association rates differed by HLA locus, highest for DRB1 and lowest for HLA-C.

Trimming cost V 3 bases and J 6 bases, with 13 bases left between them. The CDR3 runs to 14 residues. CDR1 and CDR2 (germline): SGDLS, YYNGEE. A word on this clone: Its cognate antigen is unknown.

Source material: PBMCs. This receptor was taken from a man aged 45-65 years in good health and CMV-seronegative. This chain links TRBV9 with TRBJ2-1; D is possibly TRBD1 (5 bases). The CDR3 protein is CASSDQGIINEQFF. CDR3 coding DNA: TGTGCCAGCAGCGACCAGGGAATTATCAATGAGCAGTTCTTC.